What follows are 22 T cell receptor beta chains derived from one specimen sequenced in a study of cytomegalovirus exposure and HLA in healthy donors. This PCR relied on a set of 60 Vbeta primers and 13 Jbeta primers. This table comes from immunoSEQ multiplex PCR, and its TCRdb copy is limited to in-frame clones, with some not included. The sample yields 280,000 or so clones, roughly 90% seen once. Sequencing used PBMCs. All receptors come from a woman younger than 30 in good health and CMV-seronegative.

V is TRBV27 and J is TRBJ2-2; D unclear. The CDR3 totals 13 residues. Germline assignment: CDR1 MNHEY and CDR2 SMNVEV (reference sequence). With 8 bases removed from V and 0 bases from J, the gap between germline ends came to 7 bases. CDR3 bases: TGTGCCAGCCTCGAGACGAACACCGGGGAGCTGTTTTTT. Its translation: CASLETNTGELFF.

Comment on this clone: The same CDR3 arises from other DNA sequences in this sample as well. This CDR3 reads CASSLGQGTDTQYF. The CDR3 nucleotides read TGTGCCAGCAGCTTGGGACAGGGAACAGATACGCAGTATTTT. J is TRBJ2-3 and V is TRBV7-9, with 9 bases matching TRBD1. Unmatched junction bases numbered 1, after V lost 3 bases and J lost 3 bases. The CDR3 is made up of 14 amino acids. The germline V gene has CDR1 SEHNR and CDR2 FQNEAQ (reference sequence).

This chain joins TRBV11-2 and TRBJ2-5; the match to TRBD2 covers 11 bases. Per germline, CDR1 SGHAT and CDR2 FQNNGV. The trim removed 7 bases at V and 5 bases at J, leaving 9 bases unmatched. The CDR3 is 15 residues long. As DNA, the CDR3 is TGTGCCAGCACCGGGTTAGCGGGGGGGCCGGAGACCCAGTACTTC. Translated: CASTGLAGGPETQYF.

The rearrangement joins TRBV9 to TRBJ2-2, with D possibly TRBD2 on 5 matching bases. The length of the CDR3 is 15 residues. The V gene lost 3 bases and the J gene lost 0 bases, with 9 bases spanning the gap. Germline V gene lookup returns CDR1 SGDLS and CDR2 YYNGEE. For the CDR3, the DNA is TGTGCCAGCAGCGAAACCGGGACGAACACCGGGGAGCTGTTTTTT. This sequence encodes CASSETGTNTGELFF.

The CDR3 coding sequence is TGTGCCAGCAGCTACGGGAGGGACAGTTTTACAGATACGCAGTATTTT. This gives the protein CASSYGRDSFTDTQYF. The gene calls are TRBV11-2 and TRBJ2-3; TRBD2 might be the D (8 bases). The germline V gene encodes CDR1 SGHAT and CDR2 FQNNGV. The CDR3 loop spans 16 amino acids. With 4 bases removed from V and 3 bases from J, the gap between germline ends came to 17 bases.

The CDR3 here is CASSQQGWNQPQHF. The CDR3 bases are TGCGCCAGCAGTCAACAGGGATGGAATCAGCCCCAGCATTTT. The chain uses TRBV4-1 and TRBJ1-5; D is possibly TRBD1 (6 bases). V lost 6 bases and J lost 4, with 13 bases in between. From germline, CDR1 is MGHRA and CDR2 YSYEKL. The CDR3 spans 14 residues.

This clone came up once. The rearrangement uses TRBV5-4 and TRBJ2-1, with D perhaps TRBD2 (7 bases). This CDR3 is 15 amino acids long. CDR1 is SGHNT and CDR2 is YYREEE in the germline V gene (reference sequence). Trimming removed 0 bases at V and 6 bases at J, with 13 bases between. The CDR3 here is CASSLGGGGPNEQFF. The CDR3 DNA sequence: TGTGCCAGCAGCTTGGGCGGGGGCGGACCCAATGAGCAGTTCTTC.

This chain connects TRBV18 to TRBJ1-2, with TRBD1 as a possible D gene (6 bases). The V gene's germline CDR1 is KGHSH and CDR2 LQKENI. With 3 bases removed from V and 4 bases from J, the gap between germline ends came to 21 bases. The CDR3 covers 17 residues. Here the CDR3 DNA reads TGTGCCAGCTCACCTGGTAATCCGCTGGGGGCGAGCTATGGCTACACCTTC. It codes for CASSPGNPLGASYGYTF.

V and J are TRBV30 and TRBJ2-5; 9 bases align to TRBD2. The V segment lost 3 bases and the J segment 5 bases; nucleotides outside the gene matches: 7. Germline assignment: CDR1 GTSNPN and CDR2 SVGIG (reference sequence). CDR3 length equals 14 residues. The CDR3 DNA reads TGTGCCTGGAGGGGCGGGGGGGCACGGGAGACCCAGTACTTC. Protein sequence: CAWRGGGARETQYF.

The CDR3 DNA is TGTGCCACCAGCAGAGATCTTGGAGCTTACGAATCACCCCTCCACTTT. Translation: CATSRDLGAYESPLHF. The chain has TRBV15 and TRBJ1-6, with no clear D. This CDR3 has 16 residues. Germline lookup yields CDR1 LNHNV and CDR2 YYDKDF (reference sequence). The ends were cut back, 0 bases at V and 10 bases at J, with 16 bases in the middle.

This sequence joins TRBV14 and TRBJ2-2, with 10 nucleotides matching TRBD2. In germline, CDR1 is SGHDN, CDR2 FVKESK. This CDR3 is built from 16 residues. The V gene end was trimmed by 1 base and the J gene end by 5 bases; junction bases not matched to a gene: 4. For the CDR3, the DNA is TGTGCCAGCAGCCAAGTGGATAGCGGGGGGACCGGGGAGCTGTTTTTT. Translated, it gives CASSQVDSGGTGELFF.

This chain joins TRBV9 and TRBJ1-1; 8 bases map to TRBD1. Germline loops: CDR1 SGDLS, CDR2 YYNGEE. The ends lost 2 bases at V and 1 base at J; junction bases unmatched: 4. The CDR3 is made up of 15 amino acids. The DNA for the CDR3 is TGTGCCAGCAGCGTGGTGGGGACAGGGAACACTGAAGCTTTCTTT. Translation: CASSVVGTGNTEAFF.

The chain carries TRBV10-3 and TRBJ2-7; possible D gene TRBD2, 7 bases. Germline CDR1 ENHRY, CDR2 SYGVKD. V was trimmed by 5 bases and J by 3 bases, leaving 11 bases between them. This CDR3 is 13 amino acids long. CDR3 nucleotides: TGTGCCATCAGTCAAGGGGGGGTCTACGAGCAGTACTTC. Its translation is CAISQGGVYEQYF.

The chain combines TRBV11-2 with TRBJ2-1; D perhaps matches TRBD2 (5 bases). Germline V gene lookup returns CDR1 SGHAT and CDR2 FQNNGV. Trimming took off 4 bases at V and 8 bases at J, with 15 bases between the two ends. CDR3 size: 14 residues. Written as DNA, the CDR3 is TGTGCCAGCAGCTCCAGCGGACTTTCGGATGAGCAGTTCTTC. Protein product: CASSSSGLSDEQFF.

CDR3 in amino acids: CASGPRARGEKLFF. In nucleotides, the CDR3 is TGTGCCAGCGGGCCCCGGGCTAGGGGTGAAAAACTGTTTTTT. V gene TRBV6-5 combines with J gene TRBJ1-4; TRBD1 might be the D (5 bases). Germline V gene data show CDR1 as MNHEY and CDR2 as SVGAGI. CDR3 length: 14 residues. The germline V and J ends were trimmed by 8 bases and 7 bases, with 17 bases remaining between them.

This sequence joins TRBV15 and TRBJ1-1; D is undetermined. V shed 5 bases and J shed 4 bases, with 14 bases lying between them. The CDR3 length is 14 residues. The V gene's germline CDR1 is LNHNV and CDR2 YYDKDF (reference sequence). CDR3 sequence (DNA): TGTGCCACCAGCCCCGGGAGGTATGGCACTGAAGCTTTCTTT. Residues: CATSPGRYGTEAFF.

CDR3 region: CASSAVTEAFF. CDR3 coding DNA: TGTGCCAGCAGCGCGGTGACTGAAGCTTTCTTT. V gene TRBV2 combines with J gene TRBJ1-1; no clear D. The CDR3 consists of 11 residues. Germline V lookup: CDR1 SNHLY, CDR2 FYNNEI. Trimming took off 6 bases at V and 5 bases at J, with 7 bases between the two ends.

This clone has a single count. The rearrangement uses TRBV2 and TRBJ2-7; 10 positions agree with TRBD2. Germline CDR1 and CDR2: SNHLY and FYNNEI. This CDR3 contains 15 residues. V shed 2 bases and J 6 bases; nucleotides not matched to a gene: 7. CDR3 loop: CASSELAGALSEQYF. The DNA for the CDR3 is TGTGCCAGCAGTGAACTAGCGGGGGCTCTATCCGAGCAGTACTTC.

The V and J genes are TRBV11-2 and TRBJ2-7; D might be TRBD2 (6 bases). The germline V gene has CDR1 SGHAT and CDR2 FQNNGV. V was shortened by 4 bases and J by 7 bases, with 20 bases between the two germline ends. The CDR3 is 15 amino acids. The CDR3: CASSSPGLTGEEQYF. CDR3 coding DNA: TGTGCCAGCAGCTCCCCGGGACTGACGGGGGAAGAGCAGTACTTC.

The J gene is TRBJ2-1, the V gene TRBV2; TRBD1 might be the D (5 bases). Germline V gives CDR1 SNHLY, CDR2 FYNNEI. The CDR3 extends over 12 amino acids. V lost 4 bases and J lost 5, with 6 bases in between. The CDR3 spells CASSGQNNEQFF. As DNA, the CDR3 is TGTGCCAGCAGTGGACAGAACAATGAGCAGTTCTTC.

The chain joins TRBV6-6 to TRBJ2-1, with 7 bases identical to TRBD2. The CDR3 loop spans 14 amino acids. Trimming took 6 bases from V and 5 from J; bases not matched to a gene: 7. Germline CDR1 MNHNY, CDR2 SVGAGI (reference sequence). This CDR3 reads CASSQGGRDNEQFF. In DNA, the CDR3 is TGTGCCAGCAGCCAGGGTGGGAGGGACAATGAGCAGTTCTTC.

The DNA of the CDR3 is TGTGCCATCAGTCCCGGGACAGGGAGTTCACCCCTCCACTTT. Translating gives CAISPGTGSSPLHF. The chain has TRBV10-3 and TRBJ1-6; 9 bases fit TRBD1. Germline values: CDR1 ENHRY, CDR2 SYGVKD. Trimming removed 5 bases from V and 9 bases from J; junction bases left unmatched: 5. This CDR3 spans 14 amino acids.